This T cell receptor (beta chain) derives from a study of tissue T cells after allogeneic stem cell transplantation. Study-wide points: Only a limited share of tissue TCRs appeared in blood or spleen.

The J segment lost 0 bases and the V segment lost 5 bases, leaving 7 bases of the junction unmatched. The CDR3 contains 18 residues. Germline V gives CDR1 LNHDA, CDR2 SQIVND (reference sequence). Assay used: immunoSEQ multiplex PCR; TCRdb lists only in-frame clones, some missing. The data show more than 9,000 clones, with approximately 63% seen just once and roughly an eighth held by the top ten. With regard to this clone: The antigen is unknown.

This sequence joins TRBV19 and TRBJ2-2, with 12 bases lining up with TRBD2. Sample: tissue from the right colon, taken at autopsy. This clonotype originated in a woman aged 18-49 years with breast cancer. CDR3 region: CASSGGLAGHPNTGELFF. For the CDR3, the DNA is TGTGCCAGTAGTGGAGGACTAGCGGGGCACCCGAACACCGGGGAGCTGTTTTTT.